This is a list of T cell receptor gamma chains from one sample in a study of gamma-delta T cells after stem cell transplantation. TCRdb ran CATT on the RT-PCR reads. The repertoire has about 610 gamma-chain clones, about 28% of them found once; the top ten carry 42%. Sample: gamma-delta T cells. The receptors were gathered from a human donor. It is not recorded whose cells these are; they may come from a transplant donor. CDR3s include the opening cysteine and the closing phenylalanine or tryptophan. Each record gives: V gene, clone size, J gene, CDR3 DNA, CDR3 protein. The size field reads once, few, many, or a class for an expanded clone.

TRGV4,hyperexpanded,TRGJP1,TGTGCCACCTGGGTCATCACTGGTTGGTTCAAGATATTT,CATWVITGWFKIF
TRGV3,hyperexpanded,TRGJ1/TRGJ2,TGTGCCACCTGGGACAGGCAGAGGTTATATTATAAGAAACTCTTT,CATWDRQRLYYKKLF
TRGV9,hyperexpanded,TRGJP,TGTGCCTTGTGGACCGCTAAGTTGGGCAAAAAAATCAAGGTATTT,CALWTAKLGKKIKVF
TRGV9,large,TRGJ1/TRGJ2,TGTGCCTTGTGGGAGGTGCGGTATTATAAGAAACTCTTT,CALWEVRYYKKLF
TRGV4,hyperexpanded,TRGJ1/TRGJ2,TGTGCCACCTGGGATGACTATTATAAGAAACTCTTT,CATWDDYYKKLF
TRGV4,few,TRGJ1/TRGJ2,TGTGCCACCTGGGACCTAACCCCCACGCCTAGTGATTATAAGAAACTCTTT,CATWDLTPTPSDYKKLF
TRGV2,hyperexpanded,TRGJ1/TRGJ2,TGTGCCACCTGGGACGGTGAGGAAAATTATTATAAGAAACTCTTT,CATWDGEENYYKKLF
TRGV9,large,TRGJP,TGTGCCTTGTGGGAGGTGCAGGGGTTGGGCAAAAAAATCAAGGTATTT,CALWEVQGLGKKIKVF
TRGV9,large,TRGJP,TGTGCCTTGTGGCAAGAGTTGGGCAAAAAAATCAAGGTATTT,CALWQELGKKIKVF
TRGV9,hyperexpanded,TRGJP,TGTGCCTTGTGGGAGGTGCAAGAGTTGGGCAAAAAAATCAAGGTATTT,CALWEVQELGKKIKVF